This T cell receptor beta chain comes out of a study of cytomegalovirus exposure and HLA in healthy donors. It was healthy bone marrow donors who served as donors. General study findings and limits: The presence/absence work took it that sequencing depth was about the same across donors.

In regard to this clone: What it binds is unknown.

The PCR employed 60 Vbeta primers together with 13 Jbeta primers. Assay: immunoSEQ multiplex PCR; the TCRdb copy retains only in-frame clones and omits some. Here the sample spans 200,000 to 250,000 clones, roughly 78% being singletons. The CDR3 runs to 13 residues. With 4 bases removed from V and 9 bases from J, the gap between germline ends came to 15 bases. CDR1 and CDR2 from the germline V gene are GTSNPN and SVGIG (reference sequence). Specimen: PBMCs. This chain connects TRBV30 to TRBJ2-2, with D perhaps TRBD1 (6 bases). The receptor comes from a boy aged 5-17 years in good health and CMV-seronegative. In DNA, the CDR3 is TGTGCCTGGACCACAACAGGGCCCAGGGAGCTGTTTTTT. Amino acids: CAWTTTGPRELFF.